This T cell receptor beta chain was recorded in a study of early T cells in non-severe SARS-CoV-2 infection. Study overall: The sequenced material was bulk RNA from unsorted whole blood, and its chains were unpaired. General observations from the study: Anti-spike CD8 responses were favored in VDJdb matching, and private and CD4 specificities were missed.

CDR1 is MNHEY and CDR2 is SVGAGI in the germline V gene. The CDR3 covers 14 residues. The V end lost 2 bases, the J end lost 1 base, and 9 bases lay between the germline ends. In this sample, this clonotype turned up many times. Antigen unknown. Unique molecular identifiers were affixed to single, distinct cDNA molecules. TCRdb re-called the 5' RACE reads through MiXCR, storing one row per CDR3 protein. The sample lists about 34,000 distinct CDR3 sequences; roughly 7.1% were seen once. V is TRBV6-5 and J is TRBJ2-7; D remains ambiguous. Sequencing used whole blood, obtained at baseline. The origin of this receptor is an adult who was a healthcare worker with PCR-confirmed SARS-CoV-2 infection or an uninfected control (not recorded which). The CDR3, as DNA: TGTGCCAGCAGTTACCAGGCCGGGTCCTACGAGCAGTACTTC. Translation: CASSYQAGSYEQYF.